There are a few counts of the clone carrying this T cell receptor beta chain. The germline V gene has CDR1 SQVTM and CDR2 ANQGSEA. The V segment lost 7 bases and the J segment 0 bases; nucleotides outside the gene matches: 8. This CDR3 is 14 amino acids long. For the second PCR, which ran for about 6 to 11 cycles, a sample-barcoded 5' primer and a J-beta primer mix were used. From the 5' RACE reads, TCRdb called clonotypes with MiXCR, one entry per CDR3 protein. The sample carries 1,500,000 or so distinct CDR3 sequences, about 45% recorded once. This entry is derived from a study of blood T cells in healthy people across ages.

The clonotype comes from a woman aged 18-29 years in good health. The sequencing input was blood. This chain links TRBV29-1 with TRBJ1-2, with 7 nucleotides matching TRBD1. The CDR3 is CSDLRGRANYGYTF. The CDR3, as DNA: TGCAGCGATCTGAGGGGGCGGGCTAACTATGGCTACACCTTC. Drawing the rest from reference TRBV29-1 and TRBJ1-2, the complete variable domain is SAVISQKPSRDICQRGTSLTIQCQVDSQVTMMFWYRQQPGQSLTLIATANQGSEATYESGFVIDKFPISRPNLTFSTLTVSNMSPEDSSIYLCSDLRGRANYGYTFGSGTRLTVV.